This T cell receptor beta chain was recovered during a study of shared clonotypes between healthy human individuals. TCRdb's copy holds only in-frame clones and misses some; the assay was immunoSEQ multiplex PCR. This sample has 600,000 to 750,000 clones, with approximately 72% found just once. The V gene's germline CDR1 is MDHEN and CDR2 SYDVKM. V was pared by 10 bases and J by 5 bases, with 9 bases of the junction left unmatched. This CDR3 comprises 14 residues. This sequence joins TRBV28 and TRBJ1-5, with TRBD1 identical over 9 bases. Sequencing used memory CD4+ T cells sorted from blood. Noted subset: CD45RA-negative fraction. The receptor was derived from a woman in her twenties or thirties in good health. This CDR3 is CATVQQGAYQPQHF. The CDR3 DNA sequence: TGTGCCACCGTTCAACAGGGGGCCTATCAGCCCCAGCATTTT.